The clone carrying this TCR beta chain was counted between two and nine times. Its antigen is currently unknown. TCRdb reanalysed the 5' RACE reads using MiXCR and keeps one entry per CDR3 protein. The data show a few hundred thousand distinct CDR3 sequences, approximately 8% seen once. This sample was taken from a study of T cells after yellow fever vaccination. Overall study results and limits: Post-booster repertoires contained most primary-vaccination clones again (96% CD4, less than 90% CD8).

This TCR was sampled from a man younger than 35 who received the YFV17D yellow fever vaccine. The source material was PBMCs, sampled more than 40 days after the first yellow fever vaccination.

The CDR3 DNA is TGTGCCAGCGGGTGGACAGGGATGAATTGGTACTTC. As protein: CASGWTGMNWYF. This sequence joins TRBV12-3 or TRBV12-4 and TRBJ2-7, with TRBD1 matching over 8 bases. V lost 8 bases, J lost 12 bases, and 12 bases stayed unmatched. This CDR3 contains 12 residues.